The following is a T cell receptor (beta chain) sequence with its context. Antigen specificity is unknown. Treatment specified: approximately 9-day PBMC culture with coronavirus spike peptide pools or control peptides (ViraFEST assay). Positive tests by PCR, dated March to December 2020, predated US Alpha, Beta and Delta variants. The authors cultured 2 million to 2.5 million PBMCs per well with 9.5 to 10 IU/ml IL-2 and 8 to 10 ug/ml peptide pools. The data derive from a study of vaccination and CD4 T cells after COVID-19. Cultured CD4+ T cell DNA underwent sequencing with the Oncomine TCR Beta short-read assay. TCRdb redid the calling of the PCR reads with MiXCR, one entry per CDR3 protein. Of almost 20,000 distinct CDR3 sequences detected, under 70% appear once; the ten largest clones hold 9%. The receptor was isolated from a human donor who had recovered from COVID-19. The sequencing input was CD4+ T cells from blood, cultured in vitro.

CDR3 DNA: TGTGCCAGCAGCTTAGACGGAAACTATGGCTACACCTTC. Its translation is CASSLDGNYGYTF. The genes are TRBV7-2 and TRBJ1-2, with D unresolved. V was clipped by 1 base and J by 2 bases, with 5 bases between them. This CDR3 has 13 amino acids. CDR1 SGHTA and CDR2 FQGNSA come from the germline V gene. Drawing the rest from reference TRBV7-2 and TRBJ1-2, the complete variable domain is GAGVSQSPSNKVTEKGKDVELRCDPISGHTALYWYRQSLGQGLEFLIYFQGNSAPDKSGLPSDRFSAERTGGSVSTLTIQRTQQEDSAVYLCASSLDGNYGYTFGSGTRLTVV.